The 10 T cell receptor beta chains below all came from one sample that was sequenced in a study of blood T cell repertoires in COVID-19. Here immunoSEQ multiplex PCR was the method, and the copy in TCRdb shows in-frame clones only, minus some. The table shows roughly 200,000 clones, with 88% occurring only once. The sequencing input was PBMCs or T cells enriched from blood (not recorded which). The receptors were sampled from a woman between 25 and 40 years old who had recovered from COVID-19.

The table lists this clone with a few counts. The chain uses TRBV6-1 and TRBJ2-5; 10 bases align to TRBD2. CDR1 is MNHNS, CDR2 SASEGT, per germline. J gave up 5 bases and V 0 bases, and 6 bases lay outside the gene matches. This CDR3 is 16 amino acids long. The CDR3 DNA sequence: TGTGCCAGCAGTGAAGCCCTAGCGGGGGCTAAGGAGACCCAGTACTTC. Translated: CASSEALAGAKETQYF.

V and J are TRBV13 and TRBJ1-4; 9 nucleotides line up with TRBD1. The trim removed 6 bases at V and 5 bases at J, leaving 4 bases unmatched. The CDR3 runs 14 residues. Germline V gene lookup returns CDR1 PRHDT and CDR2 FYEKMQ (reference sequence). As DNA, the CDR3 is TGTGCCAGCAGGAAAGGGACAGGGAATGAAAAACTGTTTTTT. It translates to CASRKGTGNEKLFF.

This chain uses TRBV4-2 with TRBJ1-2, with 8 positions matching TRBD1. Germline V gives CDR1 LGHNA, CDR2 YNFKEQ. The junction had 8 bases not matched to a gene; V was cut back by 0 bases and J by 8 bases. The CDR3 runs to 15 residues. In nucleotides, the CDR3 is TGTGCCAGCAGCCAAGAAAATCAGGGGGCGACGGGCTACACCTTC. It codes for CASSQENQGATGYTF.

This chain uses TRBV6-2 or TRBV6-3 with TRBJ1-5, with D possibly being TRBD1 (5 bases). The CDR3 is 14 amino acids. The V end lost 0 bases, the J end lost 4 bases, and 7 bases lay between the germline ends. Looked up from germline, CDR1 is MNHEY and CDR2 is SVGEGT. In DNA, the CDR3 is TGTGCCAGCAGTTACTCTAACAGGAATCAGCCCCAGCATTTT. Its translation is CASSYSNRNQPQHF.

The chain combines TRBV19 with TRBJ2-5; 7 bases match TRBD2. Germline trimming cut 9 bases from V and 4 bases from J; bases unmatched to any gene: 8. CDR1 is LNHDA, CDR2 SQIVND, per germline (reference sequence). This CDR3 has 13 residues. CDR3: CASTVGRGETQYF. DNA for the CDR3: TGTGCCAGCACAGTAGGGAGGGGAGAGACCCAGTACTTC.

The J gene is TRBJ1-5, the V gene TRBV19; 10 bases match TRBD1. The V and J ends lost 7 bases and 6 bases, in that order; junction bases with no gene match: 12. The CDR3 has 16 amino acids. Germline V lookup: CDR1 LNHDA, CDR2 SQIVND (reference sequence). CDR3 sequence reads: CASNPPRQGAGQPQHF. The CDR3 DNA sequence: TGTGCCAGTAACCCCCCAAGACAGGGGGCAGGTCAGCCCCAGCATTTT.

The CDR3 reads CASSRAGANVLTF. DNA for the CDR3: TGTGCCAGCAGCCGGGCTGGGGCCAACGTCCTGACTTTC. V gene TRBV11-3 combines with J gene TRBJ2-6; no firm D call. The V gene lost 5 bases and the J gene lost 2 bases, with 4 bases spanning the gap. This CDR3 is built from 13 residues. The germline V gene has CDR1 SGHNT and CDR2 YENEEA.

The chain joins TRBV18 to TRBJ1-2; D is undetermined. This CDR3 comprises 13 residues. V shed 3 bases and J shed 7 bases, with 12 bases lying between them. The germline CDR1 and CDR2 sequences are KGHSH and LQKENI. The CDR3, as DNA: TGTGCCAGCTCACCCACTACCGCGTCTGGCTACACCTTC. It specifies CASSPTTASGYTF.

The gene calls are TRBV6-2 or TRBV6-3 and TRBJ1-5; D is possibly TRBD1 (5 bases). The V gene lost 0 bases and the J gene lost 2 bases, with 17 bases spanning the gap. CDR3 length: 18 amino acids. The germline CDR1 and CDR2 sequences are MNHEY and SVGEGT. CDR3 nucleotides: TGTGCCAGCAGTTACTCGATTGCAGGGTCCTTTCGCAATCAGCCCCAGCATTTT. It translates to CASSYSIAGSFRNQPQHF.

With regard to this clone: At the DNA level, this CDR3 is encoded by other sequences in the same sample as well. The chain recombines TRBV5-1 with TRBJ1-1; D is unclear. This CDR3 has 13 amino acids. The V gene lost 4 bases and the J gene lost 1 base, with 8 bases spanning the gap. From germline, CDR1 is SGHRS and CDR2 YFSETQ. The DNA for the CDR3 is TGCGCCAGCAGCCTAAGAAGGAACACTGAAGCTTTCTTT. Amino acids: CASSLRRNTEAFF.